This TCR beta chain was obtained from a study of cytomegalovirus exposure and HLA in healthy donors. V lost 8 bases, J lost 1 base, and 11 bases stayed unmatched. The CDR3 loop spans 15 amino acids. Germline CDR1 is SGHRS and CDR2 is YFSETQ. Assay: immunoSEQ multiplex PCR; the TCRdb copy retains only in-frame clones and omits some. This sample carries 300,000 to 400,000 clones, approximately 90% of them seen once, and the ten largest clones take approximately 0.8%. This receptor was obtained from a woman between 18 and 29 years old in good health and CMV-seronegative. The chain recombines TRBV5-1 with TRBJ2-5; 7 bases match TRBD2. Material for sequencing was PBMCs. The DNA for the CDR3 is TGCGCCAGTCACGAAGCGGGATTGTCCCAAGAGACCCAGTACTTC. This sequence encodes CASHEAGLSQETQYF.